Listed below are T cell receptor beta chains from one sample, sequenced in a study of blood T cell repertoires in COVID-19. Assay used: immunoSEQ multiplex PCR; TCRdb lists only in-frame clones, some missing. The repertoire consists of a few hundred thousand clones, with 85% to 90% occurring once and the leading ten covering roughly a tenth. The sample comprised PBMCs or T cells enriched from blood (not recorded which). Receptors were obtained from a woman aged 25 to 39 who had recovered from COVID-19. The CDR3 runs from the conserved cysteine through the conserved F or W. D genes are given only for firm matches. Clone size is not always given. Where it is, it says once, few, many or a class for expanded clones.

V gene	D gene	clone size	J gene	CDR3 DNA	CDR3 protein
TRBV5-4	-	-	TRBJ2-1	TGTGCCAGCAGCCGACAGCTCGGGAATGAGCAGTTCTTC	CASSRQLGNEQFF
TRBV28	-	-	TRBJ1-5	TGTGCCAGCAGTTTACCCGGACAGTACCATAGCAATCAGCCCCAGCATTTT	CASSLPGQYHSNQPQHF
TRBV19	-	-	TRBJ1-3	TGTGCCAGTAGTGCGGACAGTTGGGGAAACACCATATATTTT	CASSADSWGNTIYF
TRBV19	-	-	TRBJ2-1	TGTGCCAGTAGTATTGTTAGGGGCGGTGAGCAGTTCTTC	CASSIVRGGEQFF
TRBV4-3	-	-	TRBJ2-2	TGCGCCAGCAGCCAAGATCTTGATGGAGGAAACACCGGGGAGCTGTTTTTT	CASSQDLDGGNTGELFF
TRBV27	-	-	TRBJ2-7	TGTGCCAGCAGTTTATCTGGCCCCCTTTTAGAGCAGTACTTC	CASSLSGPLLEQYF
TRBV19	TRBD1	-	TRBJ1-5	TGTGCCAGTCGACGACAGGGGAATCAGCCCCAGCATTTT	CASRRQGNQPQHF
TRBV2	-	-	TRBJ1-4	TGTGCCAGCATCCAGGCAGGGAAAAAACTGTTTTTT	CASIQAGKKLFF
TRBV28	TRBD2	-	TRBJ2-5	TGTGCCAGCAGTCCCGGTGGGGCGGGAGAAGAGACCCAGTACTTC	CASSPGGAGEETQYF
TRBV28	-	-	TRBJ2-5	TGTGCCAGCGGGGGGACAGTCCAAGAGACCCAGTACTTC	CASGGTVQETQYF
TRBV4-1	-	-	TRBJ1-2	TGCGCCAGCAGCCAAGAAGGGCGAGGGGGCTATGGCTACACCTTC	CASSQEGRGGYGYTF
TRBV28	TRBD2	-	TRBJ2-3	TGTGCCAGCAGTTCCCATCAGGGTAGCGGGAGAACTAGCACAGATACGCAGTATTTT	CASSSHQGSGRTSTDTQYF
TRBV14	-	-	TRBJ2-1	TGTGCCAGCAGACACGCTGGGGCGGCGAGCTCCTACAATGAGCAGTTCTTC	CASRHAGAASSYNEQFF
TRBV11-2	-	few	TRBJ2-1	TGTGCCAGCCGCAGACAAGCCTCGATGAATGAGCAGTTCTTC	CASRRQASMNEQFF
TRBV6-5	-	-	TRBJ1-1	TGTGCCAGCAGTTACCAAAACACTGAAGCTTTCTTT	CASSYQNTEAFF
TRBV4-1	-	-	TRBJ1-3	TGCGCCAGCAGCCTGTCCCCCGGGACAAGGGGATTCTCTGGAAACACCATATATTTT	CASSLSPGTRGFSGNTIYF
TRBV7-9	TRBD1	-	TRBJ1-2	TGTGCCAGCAGCTTAGAACAGGGGGACTATGGCTACACCTTC	CASSLEQGDYGYTF
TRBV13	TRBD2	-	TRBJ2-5	TGTGCCAGCAGCGCCGACACTAGCGGCCAAGAGACCCAGTACTTC	CASSADTSGQETQYF
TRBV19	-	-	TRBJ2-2	TGTGCCAGTAGTTACAGGGTGGCCGGGGAGCTGTTTTTT	CASSYRVAGELFF
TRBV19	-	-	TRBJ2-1	TGTGCCAGTAGTCTGGGCGCTGTAGATGAGCAGTTCTTC	CASSLGAVDEQFF
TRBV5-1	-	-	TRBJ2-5	TGCGCCAGCAGCTCGGTAAGAGAGACCCAGTACTTC	CASSSVRETQYF
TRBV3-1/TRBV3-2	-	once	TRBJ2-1	TGTGCCAGCAGCCCAAGAGACCGGGACTGGCAGAACAATGAGCAGTTCTTC	CASSPRDRDWQNNEQFF
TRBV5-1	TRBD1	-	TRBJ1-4	TGCGCCAGCAGCTGGTCCGACAGGGCGCACGAAAAACTGTTTTTT	CASSWSDRAHEKLFF
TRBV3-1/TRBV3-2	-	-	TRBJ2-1	TGTGCCAGCAGCCCCGTGAGGGAGGCCTACAATGAGCAGTTCTTC	CASSPVREAYNEQFF
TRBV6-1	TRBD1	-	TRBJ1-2	TGTGCCAGCAGTGAAGCCGTGACAGGGGCCTATGGCTACACCTTC	CASSEAVTGAYGYTF
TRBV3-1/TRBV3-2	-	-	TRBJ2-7	TGTGCCAGCAGCCAAGTGGCCTCATCCTACGAGCAGTACTTC	CASSQVASSYEQYF
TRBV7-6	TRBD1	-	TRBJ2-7	TGTGCCAGCAGCTCACAGGGGAAGATAAGCTCCTACGAGCAGTACTTC	CASSSQGKISSYEQYF
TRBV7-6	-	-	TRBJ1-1	TGTGCCAGCAGCGCGGGTTTGGGGAACACTGAAGCTTTCTTT	CASSAGLGNTEAFF
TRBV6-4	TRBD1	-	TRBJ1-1	TGTGCCAGCAGTTTTCACAGGGGAACTGAAGCTTTCTTT	CASSFHRGTEAFF
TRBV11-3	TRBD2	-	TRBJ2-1	TGTGCCAGCAGCCCAAGGACTAGCGGGGACAATGAGCAGTTCTTC	CASSPRTSGDNEQFF
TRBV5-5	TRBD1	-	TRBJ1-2	TGTGCCAGCAGCTTGGACGTGGACAGGGGCTTCTATGGCTACACCTTC	CASSLDVDRGFYGYTF
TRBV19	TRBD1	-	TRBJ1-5	TGTGCCAGTAGTGGACAGGGGATCACGCCCCAGCATTTT	CASSGQGITPQHF
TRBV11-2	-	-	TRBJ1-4	TGTGCCAGCAGCCAGGGGCACTCTGAAGGTCCGAATGAAAAACTGTTTTTT	CASSQGHSEGPNEKLFF
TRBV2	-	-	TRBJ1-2	TGTGCCAGAGGGGTGGGGCAGGCTTATGGCTACACCTTC	CARGVGQAYGYTF
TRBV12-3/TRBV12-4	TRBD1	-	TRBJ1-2	TGTGCCAGCCGTTCTCAGGGGGTCAGAGGCTACACCTTC	CASRSQGVRGYTF
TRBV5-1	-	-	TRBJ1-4	TGCGCCAGCAGCTTGGATGGAGACACTAATGAAAAACTGTTTTTT	CASSLDGDTNEKLFF
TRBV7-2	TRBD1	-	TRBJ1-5	TGTGCCAGCAGCCCACTGGACAGGCTACATCAGCCCCAGCATTTT	CASSPLDRLHQPQHF
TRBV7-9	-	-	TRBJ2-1	TGTGCCAGCCAGTTCTGGGACACTCCCTACAATGAGCAGTTCTTC	CASQFWDTPYNEQFF
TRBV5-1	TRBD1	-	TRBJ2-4	TGCGCCAGCAGCCCACTGGACAGGGAGGACATTCAGTACTTC	CASSPLDREDIQYF
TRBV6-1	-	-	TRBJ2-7	TGTGCCAGCAGTGAAACCGGGGGAGCCTACGAGCAGTACTTC	CASSETGGAYEQYF
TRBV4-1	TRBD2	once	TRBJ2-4	TGCGCCAGCAGCCACAAAAAACTAGCGGGAGAGCGAGTAGCCAAAAACATTCAGTACTTC	CASSHKKLAGERVAKNIQYF
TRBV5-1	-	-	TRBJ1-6	TGCGCCAGCACCTTTGGCACGGGCTCCTATAATTCACCCCTCCACTTT	CASTFGTGSYNSPLHF
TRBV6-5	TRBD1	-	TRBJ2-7	TGTGCCAGCATCCGGGACAGCTCCTACGAGCAGTACTTC	CASIRDSSYEQYF
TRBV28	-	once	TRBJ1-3	TGTGCCAGCAGTTTATACACAAAGTCCGGAAACACCATATATTTT	CASSLYTKSGNTIYF
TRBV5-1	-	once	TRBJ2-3	TGCGCCAGCAGCTTGGCGGCCCAAGGCGGGCGCACAGATACGCAGTATTTT	CASSLAAQGGRTDTQYF
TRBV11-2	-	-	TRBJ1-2	TGTGCCAGCAGCTTAGTTTTGGACTTAGCTAACTATGGCTACACCTTC	CASSLVLDLANYGYTF
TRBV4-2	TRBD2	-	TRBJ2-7	TGTGCCAGCAGCCCCCAGCGGGAGGGTGGGTACGAGCAGTACTTC	CASSPQREGGYEQYF
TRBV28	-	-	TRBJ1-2	TGTGCCAGCAGCCAAGGGGTCGACTATGGCTACACCTTC	CASSQGVDYGYTF
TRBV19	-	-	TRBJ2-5	TGTGCCAGTAGTCTAAGACTAGACTCTCAAGAGACCCAGTACTTC	CASSLRLDSQETQYF
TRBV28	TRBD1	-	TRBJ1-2	TGTGCCAGCAGTTCGGGACAGGGGATGCTGGATGGCTACACCTTC	CASSSGQGMLDGYTF
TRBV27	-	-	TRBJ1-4	TGTGCCAGTCGCAGGGGTGAAAAACTGTTTTTT	CASRRGEKLFF
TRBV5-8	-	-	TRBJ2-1	TGTGCCAGCAGCTTGATACAGTCGTGGTTCTTC	CASSLIQSWFF
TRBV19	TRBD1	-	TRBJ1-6	TGTGCCAGCCGGACAGGTCCGCTTAATTCACCCCTCCACTTT	CASRTGPLNSPLHF
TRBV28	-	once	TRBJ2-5	TGTGCCAGCAGTTTATTGGGAGGACCGTCAAAAGAGACCCAGTACTTC	CASSLLGGPSKETQYF
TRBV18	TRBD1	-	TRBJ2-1	TGTGCCAGCTCACCCCAGACAGGGAGCTACAATGAGCAGTTCTTC	CASSPQTGSYNEQFF
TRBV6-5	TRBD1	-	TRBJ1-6	TGTGCCAGCAGCCCCAGGGGGTTGACCCTCCACTTT	CASSPRGLTLHF
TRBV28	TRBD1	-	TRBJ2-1	TGTGCCAGCAAGACAGGGGGCAACTACAATGAGCAGTTCTTC	CASKTGGNYNEQFF